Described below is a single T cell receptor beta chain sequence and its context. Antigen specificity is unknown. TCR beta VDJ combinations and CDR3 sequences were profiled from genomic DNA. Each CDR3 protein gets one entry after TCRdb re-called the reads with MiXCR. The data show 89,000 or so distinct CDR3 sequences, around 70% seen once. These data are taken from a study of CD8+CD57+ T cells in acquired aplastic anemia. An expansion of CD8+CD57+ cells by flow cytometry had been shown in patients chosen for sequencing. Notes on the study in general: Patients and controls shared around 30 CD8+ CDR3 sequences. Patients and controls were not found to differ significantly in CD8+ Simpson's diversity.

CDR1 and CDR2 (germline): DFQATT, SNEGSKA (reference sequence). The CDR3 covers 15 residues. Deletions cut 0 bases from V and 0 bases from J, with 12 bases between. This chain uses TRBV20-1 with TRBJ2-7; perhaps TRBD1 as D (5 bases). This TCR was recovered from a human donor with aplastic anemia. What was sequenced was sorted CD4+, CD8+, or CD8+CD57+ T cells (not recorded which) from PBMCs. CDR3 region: CSARDWVRASYEQYF. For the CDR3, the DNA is TGCAGTGCTAGAGATTGGGTCAGGGCCTCCTACGAGCAGTACTTC.